This T cell receptor beta chain was observed in a study of STAT3 mutations in large granular lymphocyte leukemia. V lost 5 bases to trimming and J lost 6 bases; unmatched junction nucleotides: 5. The CDR3 has 13 amino acids. Germline V CDR1 and CDR2: LNHDA, SQIVND (reference sequence). Study-wide results and limits: Sampling intervals varied between patients and samples. TCR clonotype switching after therapy occurred in about 30% of the 18 patients. Every T-cell large granular lymphocyte leukemia patient had at least one immunodominant TCR beta clonotype.

Remarks on this clone: Its antigen is undetermined.

Assay used: immunoSEQ multiplex PCR; TCRdb lists only in-frame clones, some missing. Of roughly 40,000 clones detected, 70% to 90% appear once; the ten largest clones hold 0.4% to 0.55%. The sample consisted of PBMCs. The J gene is TRBJ2-3, the V gene TRBV19, with 7 bases that match TRBD2. This TCR came from a human donor with T large granular lymphocyte leukemia. Some clones in this sample may be carry-over from other donors' samples. The CDR3 sequence: CASSWQGGDTQYF. The DNA of the CDR3 is TGTGCCAGTAGTTGGCAGGGAGGGGATACGCAGTATTTT.